This is a list of T cell receptor beta chains from one sample in a study of T-cell reconstitution after alpha-beta-depleted transplantation in children. TCRdb re-called the PCR reads with MiXCR, one entry per CDR3 protein. Altogether hundreds of thousands of distinct CDR3 sequences are present, about 10% being singletons, with the ten largest covering 4%. The source was PBMCs from the stem cell graft donor, collected from the stem cell graft. The receptors originated from a human donor who donated a stem cell graft to a child with acute myeloid leukemia. Each CDR3 is given with its conserved first and last residue. The order of the fields is V gene, clone size, D gene, J gene, CDR3 protein, CDR3 DNA. D genes are given only for firm matches. Expanded clones are given a class, and other clones once, few, many or no size at all.

TRBV7-3,-,TRBD1,TRBJ2-3,CASEVGTGTDTQYF,TGTGCCAGCGAAGTTGGGACAGGGACAGATACGCAGTATTTT
TRBV20-1,many,TRBD2,TRBJ2-3,CSGGLAGVRADTQYF,TGCAGTGGTGGGCTAGCGGGAGTTCGCGCAGATACGCAGTATTTT
TRBV4-3,-,TRBD2,TRBJ2-7,CASSQQTSGGDEQYF,TGCGCCAGCAGCCAGCAGACTAGCGGTGGCGACGAGCAGTACTTC
TRBV19,-,TRBD2,TRBJ2-7,CASSEGLALSSYEQYF,TGTGCCAGTAGTGAGGGACTAGCGTTGAGCTCCTACGAGCAGTACTTC
TRBV11-2,many,TRBD2,TRBJ2-3,CASSTLSGSGDTQYF,TGTGCCAGCAGCACCCTTAGCGGGAGCGGAGATACGCAGTATTTT
TRBV12-3/TRBV12-4,-,-,TRBJ1-1,CASSLSGGFPTEAFF,TGTGCCAGCAGTTTGAGTGGGGGTTTCCCCACTGAAGCTTTCTTT
TRBV20-1,few,-,TRBJ1-5,CSARVPTANQPQHF,TGCAGTGCTAGAGTCCCGACCGCTAATCAGCCCCAGCATTTT
TRBV6-2/TRBV6-3,many,-,TRBJ1-3,CASSRPTGSGNTIYF,TGTGCCAGCAGTCGACCGACAGGCTCTGGAAACACCATATATTTT
TRBV7-2,few,TRBD1,TRBJ2-1,CASSPSGQGRPHEQFF,TGTGCCAGCAGCCCATCAGGACAGGGGAGACCCCACGAGCAGTTCTTC
TRBV9,-,-,TRBJ2-7,CASSAQGTDTYEQYF,TGTGCCAGCAGCGCGCAGGGGACGGATACCTACGAGCAGTACTTC